This paragraph reports one T cell receptor (beta chain). This clonotype was counted only a few times. Its antigen has not been determined. At one end the junction does not follow the germline gene, possibly because of a read error. Inclusive of the bounding cysteine and phenylalanine, the CDR3 is 14 residues long. Left in the record is the CDR3 DNA by itself, 42 bases read in frame from the first base. Libraries were made using multiplex PCR. The run used an Illumina HiSeq 4000. CDR3 regions were amplified by Arm-PCR with iRepertoire HTBI primers to construct TCR beta libraries. Before sequencing, the PCR products underwent gel purification. For the original study's pipeline: Across samples, 62 TRBV and 13 to 15 TRBJ segments were identified and used for gene usage analysis of CDR3 amino acid clonotypes. Filtered high-quality paired reads were merged into contigs using COPE and FqMerger. BLAST was used to align contigs to IMGT TRBV, TRBD and TRBJ reference genes, and CDR3 was defined according to IMGT. Any clonotype with a frequency above 0.1% was counted as a highly expanded clone. Shannon entropy served as the measure of repertoire diversity, while the Gini coefficient captured V-J evenness. Public clonotypes were defined as clonotypes shared by more than one individual. TCRdb passed the public sequencing reads through fastp at Q25 and MiXCR, retaining productive beta sequences. Rows are unified per CDR3 protein, each entry keeping the most common DNA and genes. These V and J calls rely on TCRdb rather than the paper's analysis. The sample table holds around 400,000 distinct CDR3 sequences, of which 15% were seen once. Approximately 7.8% of the sample is held by the ten biggest clonotypes.

What the time point label conveys for this sample: newly diagnosed GD, antithyroid drugs for less than 3 months. RNA was extracted from PBMCs in TRIzol for both TCR sequencing and RNA sequencing. The diagnosis of Graves' disease was made according to American Thyroid Association guidelines. Recruitment of patients was carried out at an endocrinology department in Xi'an, China. Each patient gave around 9.2 milliliters of peripheral blood, collected in an EDTA anticoagulant tube. PBMCs were isolated by Ficoll Paque Plus density gradient separation without further T cell sorting. An Agilent 2100 Bioanalyzer and agarose gel were used to check RNA quality, while a NanoDrop 2000 measured RNA concentration. The data derive from a study of regulatory T cells in long-lasting Graves disease (dated by TCRdb to 2020 to 2022). In the study overall: In the newly diagnosed Graves' disease group, patients had been taking antithyroid drugs for less than 3 months. The study was registered as a clinical trial and conducted in China. A total of about 35 samples underwent TCR sequencing, from about 13 patients with persistent Graves' disease and 20 or so patients with newly diagnosed Graves' disease. Patients with persistent Graves' disease were compared with patients with newly diagnosed Graves' disease using TCR sequencing and RNA sequencing of peripheral blood.

The full study reports these points: Sequencing and analysis were restricted to the TCR beta chain. Because the primary lesion, thyroid tissue, could not be accessed, the study looked at peripheral blood alone. A larger number of public clonotypes was shared among persistent patients (approximately 2,500) than among newly diagnosed patients (roughly 1,000). The authors noted that the small sample size was a limitation that may lower accuracy. Persistent disease showed preferential use of TRBV28, TRBJ1-2 and TRBJ2-5, whereas newly diagnosed disease favored TRBV20-1 and TRBJ2-1. Lower TCR Shannon entropy and fewer highly expanded clones were observed in persistent Graves' disease patients than in newly diagnosed patients, which suggested clonal expansion.

The same sample was also studied in work on T cells in Graves' hyperthyroidism and ophthalmopathy. The second source states: Stable Graves' hyperthyroidism was defined as no progression to ophthalmopathy during 18 months of follow-up. The hyperthyroidism patients were between 18 and 65 years old and newly diagnosed, with a disease duration of less than 2 months. Exclusion was applied to patients with uncontrolled infections, other autoimmune diseases, pregnancy or lactation. Diagnoses were established on the basis of clinical symptoms, serum thyroxine and TRAb, thyroid ultrasound, and orbital computed tomography. The TCR CDR3 was subjected to a first round of RT-PCR using the HTBI primer set and the Qiagen OneStep RT-PCR kit. Most expanded thyroid clonotypes (frequency above 0.001) were also detected in blood, suggesting blood repertoires may reflect thyroid immune responses. A 13 V-J signature model separated ophthalmopathy from stable hyperthyroidism, with about 90% sensitivity and around 84% specificity in cross-validation and 80%/75% in testing. In validation, progression to ophthalmopathy was predicted by the model with about 70% sensitivity and 72% to 80% specificity, a median of roughly 6.4 months before onset. To identify TCR V-J signatures that set the groups apart, the researchers used a discovery cohort of 100 patients, made up of fewer than 50 with Graves' ophthalmopathy and about 60 with stable Graves' hyperthyroidism. Prospective prediction of ophthalmopathy was tested in an independent validation cohort of 18 hyperthyroidism patients and some 17 patients who later progressed to ophthalmopathy. The roughly 91 discovery patients were randomly divided into training and test sets at a 7:3 ratio. Thyroid tissue and blood T-cell repertoires from several Graves' hyperthyroidism patients were also compared in the study. Following sampling, methimazole starting at 30 mg daily was given to hyperthyroidism patients, and high-dose intravenous methylprednisolone was given to ophthalmopathy patients. Libraries were constructed in a second round of multiplex PCR, after which size selection and purification were performed. Sequencing of the libraries was done on an Illumina HiSeq2000 using paired-end 100 bp reads. SOAPnuke was used to process the raw data, throwing out any read that contained adapters or uncalled bases, had a mean Phred below 15, or lacked an exact constant-primer or identifier match. COPE v1.2.5 was used to merge the high-quality paired reads, and each unique nucleotide sequence was defined as a clonotype. MiTCR v1.1 was used to align clonotypes to the IMGT TRBV, TRBD and TRBJ reference segments. Only V-J combinations with frequency above 0.0001, covering 99.2% of repertoires, were analysed. A TCS score was defined as the ratio of F50 (clonal expansion) to E x V (chaos), with BLOSUM62-based TCRdist applied between CDR3 peptides within each V-J. Welch's t-statistics and random forest reduced roughly 540 V-J features to roughly 13, which were used in a naive Bayes classifier (R e1071). Sample size was not statistically predetermined, and investigators were not blinded to group allocation. TCR Vbeta CDR3 sequencing of 130 to 150 peripheral blood samples (about 45 ophthalmopathy, 70 to 85 hyperthyroidism and roughly 17 progressor patients) is reported in the paper.

The sample in question was peripheral blood mononuclear cells (PBMCs), obtained at new diagnosis, from a patient treated with antithyroid drugs. The receptor's source is a woman aged 35 to 49 with Graves disease. Donor details come from another sample of the same person, matched by shared clones. This receptor chain uses TRBV12-3 or TRBV12-4 and TRBJ2-1, with 8 bases aligning to TRBD2. In nucleotides, the sequence is TGTGCCAGCAGTTTATCGAGCGGGAGAAATGAGCAGTCCTTC. Translated, it gives CASSLSSGRNEQSF.